The 17 T cell receptor beta chains in this list originate from one sample, sequenced in a study of tumor T cells in aggressive B-cell lymphoma. The table came from immunoSEQ multiplex PCR; TCRdb's copy has only in-frame clones and leaves some out. The repertoire holds 8,500 to 14,000 clones, with 89% as singletons. The sequencing sample was made of tumor tissue. The receptors here all came from an adult with diffuse large B cell lymphoma.

CDR3 in amino acids: CAIKPGQVSTDTQYF. The CDR3 nucleotides read TGTGCCATCAAGCCAGGACAGGTCAGCACAGATACGCAGTATTTT. This sequence joins TRBV10-3 and TRBJ2-3, with 7 bases lining up with TRBD1. The CDR3 consists of 15 residues. Germline V gene lookup returns CDR1 ENHRY and CDR2 SYGVKD. V shed 7 bases, J shed 0 bases, and the junction held 7 bases outside the gene matches.

The rearrangement joins TRBV28 to TRBJ2-1, with 9 bases aligning to TRBD2. Germline values: CDR1 MDHEN, CDR2 SYDVKM. The CDR3 runs to 14 residues. Trimming removed 6 bases from V and 4 bases from J; junction bases left unmatched: 4. The CDR3 sequence is CASSTGLAYNEQFF. CDR3 coding DNA: TGTGCCAGCAGCACGGGACTAGCATACAATGAGCAGTTCTTC.

Comment on this clone: Distinct nucleotide sequences in the sample also encode this CDR3. V usage is TRBV11-2 and J usage is TRBJ1-5; TRBD1 aligns across 7 bases. Germline V gives CDR1 SGHAT, CDR2 FQNNGV. J lost 0 bases, V lost 3 bases, and 2 bases had no gene match. The CDR3 has 15 amino acids. The CDR3 region is CASSLGQYSNQPQHF. CDR3 nucleotide sequence: TGTGCCAGCAGCTTGGGACAGTATAGCAATCAGCCCCAGCATTTT.

This clone was observed once. The junction shows a germline mismatch at one end, possibly a read error. The genes are TRBV5-1 and TRBJ2-5, with D perhaps TRBD2 (5 bases). The germline gives CDR1 SGHRS, CDR2 YFSETQ. This CDR3 is built from 13 residues. The CDR3 loop is CASGLGAQETQYF. The CDR3 nucleotides are TGCGCCAGCGGCTTGGGAGCTCAAGAGACCCAGTACTTC.

In its sample, this clone was seen a few times. This chain joins TRBV5-1 and TRBJ2-6; 10 bases map to TRBD2. Germline CDR1 reads SGHRS; CDR2 reads YFSETQ. Trimming cost V 0 bases and J 0 bases; bases outside gene matches: 3. This CDR3 comprises 18 residues. The CDR3 spells CASSLEVAGGSGANVLTF. CDR3 sequence (DNA): TGCGCCAGCAGCTTGGAGGTAGCGGGAGGCTCTGGGGCCAACGTCCTGACTTTC.

This clone appeared once. The chain couples TRBV2 to TRBJ2-5; D may be TRBD2 (6 bases). The V gene's germline CDR1 is SNHLY and CDR2 FYNNEI. V dropped 6 bases and J dropped 4 bases, with 15 bases sitting between them. The CDR3 loop spans 14 amino acids. The CDR3: CASSRGLTTETQYF. The CDR3 DNA follows: TGTGCCAGCAGCCGAGGACTAACAACAGAGACCCAGTACTTC. Drawing the rest from reference TRBV2 and TRBJ2-5, the complete variable domain is EPEVTQTPSHQVTQMGQEVILRCVPISNHLYFYWYRQILGQKVEFLVSFYNNEISEKSEIFDDQFSVERPDGSNFTLKIRSTKLEDSAMYFCASSRGLTTETQYFGPGTRLLVL.

The V call is TRBV30, the J call TRBJ2-2; D possibly corresponds to TRBD1 (6 bases). Germline V gives CDR1 GTSNPN, CDR2 SVGIG (reference sequence). The CDR3 runs 13 residues. V lost 4 bases and J 5 bases, leaving 11 bases between the germline ends. The CDR3 nucleotides read TGTGCCTGGACTACAGGGTTTACCGGGGAGCTGTTTTTT. As protein: CAWTTGFTGELFF.

The chain recombines TRBV27 with TRBJ2-5; the match to TRBD1 covers 8 bases. The end of the DNA fits TRBJ2-7 better, so the J call may be wrong. The CDR3 sequence is 18 residues long. Germline V lookup: CDR1 MNHEY, CDR2 SMNVEV (reference sequence). This chain's CDR3 is CASSLHYPQPGQAYEQYF. The DNA for the CDR3 is TGTGCCAGCAGTTTACACTATCCCCAGCCGGGACAGGCCTACGAGCAGTACTTC.

The chain recombines TRBV6-1 with TRBJ2-1, with 7 positions matching TRBD2. The V segment lost 4 bases and the J segment 3 bases; nucleotides outside the gene matches: 3. Germline CDR1 is MNHNS and CDR2 is SASEGT. The CDR3 extends over 14 amino acids. The CDR3 bases are TGTGCCAGCAGTGTCGCGGGAGACTACAATGAGCAGTTCTTC. This gives the protein CASSVAGDYNEQFF.

The sample holds one count of this clone. This rearrangement joins TRBV6-1 to TRBJ2-7; 9 bases fit TRBD1. The ends lost 5 bases at V and 3 bases at J; junction bases unmatched: 8. This CDR3 is 15 amino acids long. Germline V gives CDR1 MNHNS, CDR2 SASEGT. DNA for the CDR3: TGTGCCAGCAGTCCCCGACAGGGGGTTATCTACGAGCAGTACTTC. Translation gives CASSPRQGVIYEQYF.

The chain uses TRBV7-6 and TRBJ1-3; unclear D gene. Germline V gene data show CDR1 as SGHVS and CDR2 as FNYEAQ. This CDR3 contains 14 residues. Trimming took off 5 bases at V and 3 bases at J, with 11 bases between the two ends. CDR3 nucleotide sequence: TGTGCCAGCAGCCTCTCCAGTTTTGGAAACACCATATATTTT. Translation: CASSLSSFGNTIYF.

The chain couples TRBV27 to TRBJ2-5, with D possibly being TRBD1 (6 bases). Germline CDR1 and CDR2: MNHEY and SMNVEV (reference sequence). This CDR3 is built from 14 residues. V was shortened by 4 bases and J by 5 bases, with 14 bases between the two germline ends. This CDR3 reads CASSSQGSGETQYF. The CDR3, as DNA: TGTGCCAGCAGTTCCCAGGGGTCGGGGGAGACCCAGTACTTC.

This chain connects TRBV2 to TRBJ1-5; D gene uncertain. This CDR3 comprises 11 residues. In germline, CDR1 is SNHLY, CDR2 FYNNEI. V lost 8 bases and J lost 4, with 6 bases in between. CDR3 in amino acids: CASGPNQPQHF. The CDR3 nucleotides are TGTGCCAGCGGGCCGAATCAGCCCCAGCATTTT.

The J gene is TRBJ2-7, the V gene TRBV6-4; D is uncertain. CDR1 and CDR2 (germline): MRHNA, SNTAGT. The V end was cut by 7 bases, the J end by 6 bases, with 13 bases between. This CDR3 contains 12 residues. The CDR3 loop is CASISLPGEQYF. CDR3 DNA: TGTGCCAGCATCTCTCTACCGGGCGAGCAGTACTTC.

The chain combines TRBV28 with TRBJ2-2; D is unclear. V was cut by 3 bases and J by 4 bases, with 12 bases left in between. The germline V gene has CDR1 MDHEN and CDR2 SYDVKM. This CDR3 has 15 amino acids. The CDR3 region is CASSFHLGSTGELFF. As DNA, the CDR3 is TGTGCCAGCAGTTTTCATCTCGGGTCCACCGGGGAGCTGTTTTTT.

The rearrangement links TRBV7-9 to TRBJ1-3; no reliable D call. The CDR3 covers 13 residues. CDR1 and CDR2 from the germline V gene are SEHNR and FQNEAQ (reference sequence). Trimming shortened V by 4 bases and J by 3 bases, and 7 bases separated the two germline ends. CDR3 nucleotide sequence: TGTGCCAGCAGCTCCCCTCTTGGAAACACCATATATTTT. This codes for CASSSPLGNTIYF.

This chain connects TRBV7-9 to TRBJ2-7; 7 bases fit TRBD1. There are 15 residues in the CDR3. V lost 6 bases, J lost 0 bases, and 8 bases stayed unmatched. The germline V gene has CDR1 SEHNR and CDR2 FQNEAQ (reference sequence). The DNA of the CDR3 is TGTGCCAGCAGTACAACAGGGGACAACTCCTACGAGCAGTACTTC. Translation gives CASSTTGDNSYEQYF. Full variable domain (missing parts from reference TRBV7-9 and TRBJ2-7): DTGVSQNPRHKITKRGQNVTFRCDPISEHNRLYWYRQTLGQGPEFLTYFQNEAQLEKSRLLSDRFSAERPKGSFSTLEIQRTEQGDSAMYLCASSTTGDNSYEQYFGPGTRLTVT.